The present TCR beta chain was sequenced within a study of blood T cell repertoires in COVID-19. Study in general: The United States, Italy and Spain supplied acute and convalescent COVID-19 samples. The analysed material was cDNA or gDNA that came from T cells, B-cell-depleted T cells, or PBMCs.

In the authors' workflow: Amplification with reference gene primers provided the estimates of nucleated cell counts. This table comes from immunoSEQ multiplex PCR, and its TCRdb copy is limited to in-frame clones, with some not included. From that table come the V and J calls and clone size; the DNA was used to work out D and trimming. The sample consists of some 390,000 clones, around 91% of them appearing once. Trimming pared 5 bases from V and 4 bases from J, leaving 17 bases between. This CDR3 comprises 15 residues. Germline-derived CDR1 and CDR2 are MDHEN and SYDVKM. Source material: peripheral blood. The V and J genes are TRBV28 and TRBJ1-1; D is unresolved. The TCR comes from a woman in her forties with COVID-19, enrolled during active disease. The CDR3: CASSPGSPAGTEAFF. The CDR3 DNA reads TGTGCCAGCAGTCCCGGGTCCCCGGCCGGCACTGAAGCTTTCTTT.